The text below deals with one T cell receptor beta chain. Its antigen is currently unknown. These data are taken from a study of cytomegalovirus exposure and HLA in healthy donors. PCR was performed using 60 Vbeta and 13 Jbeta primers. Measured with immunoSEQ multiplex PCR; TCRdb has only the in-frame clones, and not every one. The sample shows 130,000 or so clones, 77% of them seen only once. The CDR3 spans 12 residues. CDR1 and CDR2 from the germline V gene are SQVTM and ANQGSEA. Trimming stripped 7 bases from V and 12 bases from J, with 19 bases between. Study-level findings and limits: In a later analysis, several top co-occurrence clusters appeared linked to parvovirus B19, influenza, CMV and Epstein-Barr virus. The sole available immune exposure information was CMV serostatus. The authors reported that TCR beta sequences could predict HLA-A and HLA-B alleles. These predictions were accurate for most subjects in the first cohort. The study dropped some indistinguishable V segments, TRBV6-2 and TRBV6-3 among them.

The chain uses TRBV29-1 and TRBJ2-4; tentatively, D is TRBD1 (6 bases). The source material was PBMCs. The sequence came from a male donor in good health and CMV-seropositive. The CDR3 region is CSASGSSDSQYF. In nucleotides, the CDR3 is TGCAGCGCGTCAGGGAGTTCGGACAGTCAGTACTTC.